Following are 7 T cell receptor beta chains from one sample sequenced in a study of siplizumab effects on memory and regulatory T cells. Here immunoSEQ multiplex PCR was the method, and the copy in TCRdb shows in-frame clones only, minus some. The sample shows 85,000 to 90,000 clones, 75% to 90% of them seen only once. The specimen was CD4+ T cells sorted from blood. The origin of the receptors is a human donor in good health.

The rearrangement joins TRBV2 to TRBJ2-2; D may be TRBD1 (5 bases). V lost 3 bases, J lost 6 bases, and 20 bases lay in between. Germline-derived CDR1 and CDR2 are SNHLY and FYNNEI. The CDR3 is 17 residues long. The DNA of the CDR3 is TGTGCCAGCAGTGACAAAAGCTCCCAGGGCTGGGCCGGGGAGCTGTTTTTT. Translation: CASSDKSSQGWAGELFF.

The rearrangement uses TRBV19 and TRBJ2-6; the D gene is possibly TRBD2 (6 bases). Germline V gives CDR1 LNHDA, CDR2 SQIVND (reference sequence). The CDR3 has 19 amino acids. Trimming pared 5 bases from V and 0 bases from J, leaving 20 bases between. The CDR3 DNA sequence: TGTGCCAGTAGTGAGTGGACGGGACTTAGCAACTCTGGGGCCAACGTCCTGACTTTC. It yields the protein CASSEWTGLSNSGANVLTF.

The chain uses TRBV5-1 and TRBJ2-5, with D unclear. Germline V lookup: CDR1 SGHRS, CDR2 YFSETQ. The V end was cut by 4 bases, the J end by 0 bases, with 10 bases between. CDR3 length equals 14 residues. CDR3 amino acids: CASSDSAYQETQYF. CDR3 sequence (DNA): TGCGCCAGCAGCGATTCAGCGTACCAAGAGACCCAGTACTTC.

V and J are TRBV5-1 and TRBJ1-2; no reliable D call. Germline V gives CDR1 SGHRS, CDR2 YFSETQ. Trimming cost V 5 bases and J 4 bases, with 9 bases left between them. CDR3 length equals 12 residues. For the CDR3, the DNA is TGCGCCAGCAGGCCTGATTTCTATGGCTACACCTTC. Its translation: CASRPDFYGYTF.

The J gene is TRBJ1-1, the V gene TRBV18; D gene ambiguous. Germline lookup yields CDR1 KGHSH and CDR2 LQKENI. The CDR3 consists of 13 residues. V lost 2 bases and J lost 10, with 14 bases in between. DNA for the CDR3: TGTGCCAGCTCACCAACGGCGCCCTTGGGAGCTTTCTTT. It is translated as CASSPTAPLGAFF.

The J gene is TRBJ2-7, the V gene TRBV7-2; D is possibly TRBD2 (5 bases). Trimming removed 3 bases from V and 6 bases from J, with 18 bases in between. CDR3 length: 15 amino acids. Germline V CDR1 and CDR2: SGHTA, FQGNSA. The CDR3, as DNA: TGTGCCAGCAGCTTCTTCAGGTCAGCAGGAGGCGAGCAGTACTTC. Its protein product is CASSFFRSAGGEQYF.

This clone turned up a few times. The chain couples TRBV5-1 to TRBJ2-7, with TRBD1 matching over 9 bases. Germline values: CDR1 SGHRS, CDR2 YFSETQ. The CDR3 runs to 16 residues. Trimming took 0 bases from V and 2 from J; bases not matched to a gene: 6. The CDR3 reads CASSLDPGTGTYEQYF. The CDR3 DNA sequence: TGCGCCAGCAGCTTGGACCCCGGGACAGGGACCTACGAGCAGTACTTC.